This is a list of T cell receptor beta chains from one sample in a study of blood T cell repertoires in COVID-19. The assay was immunoSEQ multiplex PCR, and TCRdb's table has in-frame clones only and misses some. In the table there are 200,000 to 250,000 clones, 82% of which are singletons. Sequencing was performed on peripheral blood. The receptors shown here come from a woman of 80 years or more with COVID-19, enrolled during active disease. CDR3s include the opening cysteine and the closing phenylalanine or tryptophan. A D gene is named only where the DNA matches it firmly. A clone size is listed for some rows: how often the clone was seen (once, few, many), or a class if it is expanded.

j_call,clone_size,v_call,d_call,cdr3_aa,cdr3_nt
TRBJ1-2,once,TRBV20-1,.,CSATDRRGRTGYYGYTF,TGCAGTGCTACTGACAGGCGGGGTAGAACGGGGTACTATGGCTACACCTTC
TRBJ1-1,.,TRBV4-1,.,CASSLQQVNTEAFF,TGCGCCAGCAGCCTCCAACAGGTGAACACTGAAGCTTTCTTT
TRBJ1-2,.,TRBV2,.,CASTREEYGYTF,TGTGCCAGCACCAGGGAGGAGTATGGCTACACCTTC
TRBJ1-6,.,TRBV2,TRBD1,CASSELGQANSPLHF,TGTGCCAGCAGTGAATTGGGACAGGCTAATTCACCCCTCCACTTT
TRBJ2-1,few,TRBV5-1,.,CASSGLISGPFSSYNEQFF,TGCGCCAGCAGCGGGTTAATAAGCGGCCCCTTTAGCTCCTACAATGAGCAGTTCTTC
TRBJ1-5,.,TRBV28,.,CASSPFQGHQPQHF,TGTGCCAGCAGTCCCTTCCAGGGTCATCAGCCCCAGCATTTT
TRBJ2-7,few,TRBV29-1,.,CSIALGGEQYF,TGCAGCATTGCGCTAGGGGGCGAGCAGTACTTC
TRBJ1-2,.,TRBV7-2,.,CASSLQGNLNYGYTF,TGTGCCAGCAGCTTACAGGGAAACCTTAACTATGGCTACACCTTC
TRBJ1-4,few,TRBV2,.,CASGEEFNNEKLFF,TGTGCCAGCGGGGAGGAGTTTAATAATGAAAAACTGTTTTTT
TRBJ2-5,.,TRBV6-5,TRBD2,CASRRLASQETQYF,TGTGCCAGCAGGCGACTAGCGAGTCAAGAGACCCAGTACTTC
TRBJ1-6,few,TRBV5-4,TRBD1,CASSRQGARSPLHF,TGTGCCAGCAGCAGACAGGGGGCGCGGTCACCCCTCCACTTT
TRBJ2-3,.,TRBV9,TRBD1,CASSPGTAPHTQYF,TGTGCCAGCAGCCCGGGGACAGCCCCTCATACGCAGTATTTT
TRBJ2-1,.,TRBV7-2,TRBD2,CASSLLSGGAGEQFF,TGTGCCAGCAGCTTACTTAGCGGGGGGGCCGGTGAGCAGTTCTTC
TRBJ1-1,once,TRBV5-1,TRBD1,CASSLAGQGAGTEAFF,TGCGCCAGCAGCTTGGCCGGACAGGGGGCCGGCACTGAAGCTTTCTTT
TRBJ1-5,.,TRBV28,TRBD1,CASSSGQGRGPQHF,TGTGCCAGCAGTTCCGGACAGGGTCGAGGGCCCCAGCATTTT
TRBJ2-7,.,TRBV27,TRBD2,CASRGLAPVYEQYF,TGTGCCAGCAGGGGACTAGCGCCAGTTTACGAGCAGTACTTC
TRBJ1-6,.,TRBV5-4,.,CASSSEGNMKSPLHF,TGTGCCAGCAGCTCAGAGGGAAATATGAAGTCACCCCTCCACTTT
TRBJ1-1,.,TRBV7-9,TRBD1,CASSLYRDRGAFF,TGTGCCAGCAGCCTATACCGGGACAGGGGAGCTTTCTTT
TRBJ2-5,.,TRBV14,.,CASSRRQLQETQYF,TGTGCCAGCAGCCGCCGACAGCTTCAAGAGACCCAGTACTTC
TRBJ1-1,.,TRBV30,.,CAWSVMLGVTEAFF,TGTGCCTGGAGTGTAATGTTGGGAGTCACTGAAGCTTTCTTT
TRBJ1-3,.,TRBV2,.,CASSYRNSGNTIYF,TGTGCCAGCAGTTACAGGAACTCTGGAAACACCATATATTTT
TRBJ1-4,.,TRBV19,.,CASSQDSATNEKLFF,TGTGCCAGTAGTCAGGACTCGGCAACTAATGAAAAACTGTTTTTT
TRBJ1-1,few,TRBV6-5,.,CASSLRVNTEAFF,TGTGCCAGCAGTCTACGGGTGAACACTGAAGCTTTCTTT
TRBJ2-7,.,TRBV7-8,TRBD2,CASSHRDPGTSGSYEQYF,TGTGCCAGCAGCCACCGTGACCCCGGGACTAGCGGTTCCTACGAGCAGTACTTC
TRBJ1-6,.,TRBV7-2,.,CASSLASSGSVNSPLHF,TGTGCCAGCAGCTTAGCGTCGTCGGGGTCGGTAAATTCACCCCTCCACTTT
TRBJ1-1,.,TRBV6-6,.,CAAAGVYTEAFF,TGTGCCGCTGCCGGGGTATACACTGAAGCTTTCTTT